These T cell receptor beta chains were read from a single sample in a study of blood T cell repertoires in COVID-19. Generated by immunoSEQ multiplex PCR, the TCRdb table keeps only in-frame clones and is missing some. The sample consists of fewer than 250,000 clones, about 93% of them appearing once. The sample comprised peripheral blood. Source of these receptors: a young man with COVID-19, enrolled during active disease. The CDR3 runs from the conserved cysteine through the conserved F or W. Each record gives: J gene, CDR3 length, D gene, V gene, clone size, CDR3 protein, CDR3 DNA. A D gene is named only where the DNA matches it firmly. Size is omitted from some rows. Given values are once, few, many or a class for expanded clones.

>TRBJ1-5|19|TRBD1|TRBV5-1|once
CASSHQRRDREYSNQPQHF
TGCGCCAGCAGCCATCAACGTCGGGACAGGGAATATAGCAATCAGCCCCAGCATTTT
>TRBJ1-3|16|.|TRBV9|few
CASSVATTSRGNTIYF
TGTGCCAGCAGCGTAGCCACTACAAGTCGGGGAAACACCATATATTTT
>TRBJ1-2|13|.|TRBV19|.
CASSVDRTYGYTF
TGTGCCAGTAGTGTTGACAGGACCTATGGCTACACCTTC
>TRBJ1-1|15|TRBD1|TRBV6-5|.
CASTHRGDVNTEAFF
TGTGCCAGCACTCACAGGGGCGATGTGAACACTGAAGCTTTCTTT
>TRBJ2-5|14|.|TRBV6-5|.
CASREWTAQETQYF
TGTGCCAGCAGAGAGTGGACTGCCCAAGAGACCCAGTACTTC
>TRBJ2-5|15|TRBD1|TRBV4-1|.
CASSQGDRYQETQYF
TGCGCCAGCAGCCAGGGGGACAGATACCAAGAGACCCAGTACTTC
>TRBJ2-7|13|TRBD1|TRBV6-2/TRBV6-3|few
CASSYRTGYEQYF
TGTGCCAGCAGTTACCGGACAGGGTACGAGCAGTACTTC
>TRBJ1-1|13|.|TRBV18|.
CASSPPQFPEAFF
TGTGCCAGCTCACCACCTCAGTTCCCTGAAGCTTTCTTT
>TRBJ1-1|15|TRBD1|TRBV5-6|.
CASSGPGTVNTEAFF
TGTGCCAGCAGCGGACCCGGGACAGTGAACACTGAAGCTTTCTTT
>TRBJ1-1|13|TRBD1|TRBV30|.
CAWIRGPNTEAFF
TGTGCCTGGATAAGGGGGCCCAACACTGAAGCTTTCTTT
>TRBJ2-1|19|.|TRBV6-1|once
CASSDVFVRGMSSYNEQFF
TGTGCCAGCAGTGATGTGTTCGTTCGGGGGATGAGCTCCTACAATGAGCAGTTCTTC
>TRBJ2-2|15|TRBD1|TRBV11-3|many
CASSPGTGGTGELFF
TGTGCCAGCAGCCCTGGCACAGGGGGCACCGGGGAGCTGTTTTTT
>TRBJ2-7|13|TRBD2|TRBV2|.
CASSGVAGGRQYF
TGTGCCAGCAGTGGTGTGGCGGGGGGCCGGCAGTACTTC
>TRBJ1-2|15|.|TRBV5-4|once
CASSLPGAANYGYTF
TGTGCCAGCAGCTTGCCAGGCGCTGCTAACTATGGCTACACCTTC
>TRBJ1-4|14|.|TRBV7-9|.
CASSLGEVNEKLFF
TGTGCCAGCAGCTTAGGGGAGGTTAATGAAAAACTGTTTTTT
>TRBJ1-2|14|.|TRBV5-1|few
CASSLEGQAYGYTF
TGCGCCAGCAGCTTGGAGGGGCAGGCCTATGGCTACACCTTC
>TRBJ1-1|14|TRBD1|TRBV6-5|.
CASRYQQGFTEAFF
TGTGCCAGCAGGTACCAACAGGGGTTCACTGAAGCTTTCTTT
>TRBJ1-2|11|TRBD1|TRBV30|.
CALNRGHGYTF
TGTGCCTTGAACAGGGGGCATGGCTACACCTTC
>TRBJ1-3|15|.|TRBV11-3|.
CASSSEQGNGNTIYF
TGTGCCAGCAGCTCCGAGCAGGGAAATGGAAACACCATATATTTT
>TRBJ1-6|20|TRBD1|TRBV6-1|.
CASSESRTGPVVAYNSPLHF
TGTGCCAGCAGTGAATCACGGACAGGGCCAGTGGTAGCCTATAATTCACCCCTCCACTTT
>TRBJ1-2|13|TRBD1|TRBV27|.
CASSSGDSSGYTF
TGTGCCAGCAGTTCCGGGGACAGCTCGGGCTACACCTTC
>TRBJ1-2|13|.|TRBV3-1/TRBV3-2|.
CASSHTGLAGYTF
TGTGCCAGCAGCCATACAGGGTTGGCTGGCTACACCTTC
>TRBJ1-2|16|.|TRBV5-6|.
CASSLYLGGAFDGYTF
TGTGCCAGCAGCCTATATTTGGGGGGGGCGTTTGATGGCTACACCTTC
>TRBJ2-1|17|.|TRBV5-6|.
CASSLEGGAPRYNEQFF
TGTGCCAGCAGCTTGGAGGGCGGGGCCCCCAGGTACAATGAGCAGTTCTTC
>TRBJ1-1|14|TRBD1|TRBV19|.
CASSMPRGSTEAFF
TGTGCCAGTAGTATGCCCAGGGGGAGCACTGAAGCTTTCTTT
>TRBJ1-6|15|.|TRBV9|once
CASSVDSRLNSPLHF
TGTGCCAGCAGCGTCGACTCGAGACTTAATTCACCCCTCCACTTT
>TRBJ2-7|14|.|TRBV5-4|.
CASSLVGSPYEQYF
TGTGCCAGCAGCTTGGTAGGGAGCCCCTACGAGCAGTACTTC
>TRBJ2-1|12|TRBD1|TRBV6-5|.
CASSPGQGVEFF
TGTGCCAGCAGTCCCGGACAGGGTGTTGAGTTCTTC
>TRBJ1-1|13|TRBD1|TRBV9|.
CASSVGDSSEAFF
TGTGCCAGCAGCGTAGGGGACAGCAGTGAAGCTTTCTTT
>TRBJ2-5|17|TRBD1|TRBV7-6|.
CASSSVEGAGPYGAQYF
TGTGCCAGCAGCTCCGTCGAGGGGGCAGGGCCGTATGGGGCCCAGTACTTC
>TRBJ2-7|11|TRBD1|TRBV20-1|.
CSAQGGYEQYF
TGCAGTGCACAGGGGGGTTACGAGCAGTACTTC
>TRBJ1-1|15|.|TRBV7-2|.
CASSLDVARNTEAFF
TGTGCCAGCAGCTTAGATGTCGCGAGGAACACTGAAGCTTTCTTT
>TRBJ2-3|15|TRBD2|TRBV7-3|.
CASSLSLAATDTQYF
TGTGCCAGCAGCTTATCACTAGCGGCCACAGATACGCAGTATTTT